The 7 T cell receptor beta chains listed next were all sequenced from one sample in a study of blood T cell repertoires in COVID-19. Using immunoSEQ multiplex PCR, the repertoire was profiled, and TCRdb retains in-frame clones only, with some absent. The data show fewer than 250,000 clones, with around 80% seen just once and roughly 2.8% held by the top ten. Material for sequencing was peripheral blood. All receptors come from a man in his fifties with active or convalescent COVID-19.

The V and J genes are TRBV19 and TRBJ1-1, with D uncertain. There are 11 residues in the CDR3. Germline V gene data show CDR1 as LNHDA and CDR2 as SQIVND (reference sequence). V was pared by 7 bases and J by 3 bases, with 6 bases between. The CDR3 DNA is TGTGCCAGTAAGGACTACACTGAAGCTTTCTTT. Translating gives CASKDYTEAFF. Full variable domain (rest looked up from reference TRBV19 and TRBJ1-1): DGGITQSPKYLFRKEGQNVTLSCEQNLNHDAMYWYRQDPGQGLRLIYYSQIVNDFQKGDIAEGYSVSREKKESFPLTVTSAQKNPTAFYLCASKDYTEAFFGQGTRLTVV.

The CDR3 loop reads CASRYTGIRSPLHF. The CDR3 DNA sequence: TGTGCCAGCAGATATACAGGGATTCGTTCACCCCTCCACTTT. The chain links TRBV27 to TRBJ1-6; tentatively, D is TRBD1 (6 bases). Germline V CDR1 and CDR2: MNHEY, SMNVEV (reference sequence). The CDR3 runs to 14 residues. Trimming left V 6 bases short and J 9 bases short, with 15 bases between.

In its sample, this clone was seen a few times. V and J are TRBV6-5 and TRBJ1-2, with 10 bases fitting TRBD1. The CDR3 contains 13 residues. Germline CDR1 and CDR2: MNHEY and SVGAGI. Trimming cost V 7 bases and J 8 bases; bases outside gene matches: 7. This CDR3 reads CASTSTGGRGYTF. The CDR3 coding sequence is TGTGCCAGCACCTCGACAGGGGGCAGGGGCTACACCTTC.

This sequence joins TRBV19 and TRBJ2-1, with D perhaps TRBD1 (6 bases). Germline CDR1 and CDR2: LNHDA and SQIVND (reference sequence). V shed 3 bases and J shed 2 bases, with 11 bases lying between them. There are 15 residues in the CDR3. For the CDR3, the DNA is TGTGCCAGTAGTATTTACAGGGACCCCTACAATGAGCAGTTCTTC. Translating gives CASSIYRDPYNEQFF.

This rearrangement joins TRBV25-1 to TRBJ1-5; TRBD1 aligns across 7 bases. Germline CDR1 is MGHDK and CDR2 is SYGVNS. This CDR3 is built from 15 residues. V lost 2 bases, J lost 3 bases, and 4 bases stayed unmatched. The CDR3 loop is CASSEEGAPNQPQHF. The DNA for the CDR3 is TGTGCCAGCAGTGAAGAGGGGGCTCCCAATCAGCCCCAGCATTTT.

V and J are TRBV7-2 and TRBJ2-5; D is unclear. CDR3 size: 11 residues. Germline values: CDR1 SGHTA, CDR2 FQGNSA. Deletions cut 7 bases from V and 6 bases from J, with 9 bases between. The CDR3 coding sequence is TGTGCCAGCACCCGGAGTCAGACCCAGTACTTC. Encoded protein: CASTRSQTQYF.

The chain couples TRBV12-3 or TRBV12-4 to TRBJ1-6; 7 nucleotides line up with TRBD1. Trimming removed 7 bases from V and 10 bases from J; junction bases left unmatched: 7. The CDR3 contains 13 residues. The CDR3 region is CASTPGGRSPLHF. CDR3 bases: TGTGCCAGCACCCCAGGGGGGCGATCACCCCTCCACTTT.